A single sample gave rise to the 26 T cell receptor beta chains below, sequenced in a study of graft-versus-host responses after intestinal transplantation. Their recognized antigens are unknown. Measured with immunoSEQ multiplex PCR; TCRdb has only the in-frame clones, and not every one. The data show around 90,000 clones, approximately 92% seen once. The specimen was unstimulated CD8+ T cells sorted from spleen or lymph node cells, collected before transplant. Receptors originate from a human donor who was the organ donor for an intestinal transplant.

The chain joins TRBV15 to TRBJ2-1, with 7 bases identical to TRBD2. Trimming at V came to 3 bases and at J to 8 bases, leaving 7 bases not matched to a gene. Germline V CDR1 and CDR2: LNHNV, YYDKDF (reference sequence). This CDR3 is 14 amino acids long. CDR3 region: CATSSRGGSDEQFF. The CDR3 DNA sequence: TGTGCCACCAGCAGCCGCGGGGGTAGCGATGAGCAGTTCTTC.

This CDR3 reads CASHQGGWHEQYF. DNA for the CDR3: TGTGCTAGCCACCAGGGGGGATGGCACGAGCAGTACTTC. J is TRBJ2-7 and V is TRBV11-2; D perhaps matches TRBD1 (7 bases). Germline CDR1 reads SGHAT; CDR2 reads FQNNGV. The CDR3 has 13 amino acids.

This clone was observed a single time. CDR3 DNA sequence: TGCGCCAGCAGCCAAGTTGCGGGACTAGTGAACCATGAGCAGTTCTTC. It translates to CASSQVAGLVNHEQFF. The chain recombines TRBV4-1 with TRBJ2-1; TRBD2 matches at 8 bases. The CDR3 is 16 amino acids. V trimming: 1 base; J trimming: 8 bases; junction bases outside the gene matches: 10. The germline gives CDR1 MGHRA, CDR2 YSYEKL.

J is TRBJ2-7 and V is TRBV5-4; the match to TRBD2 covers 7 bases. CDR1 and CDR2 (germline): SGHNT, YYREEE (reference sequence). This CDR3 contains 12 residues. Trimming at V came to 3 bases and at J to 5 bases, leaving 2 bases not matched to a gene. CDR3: CASSWAGDEQYF. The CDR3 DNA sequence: TGTGCCAGCAGCTGGGCGGGGGACGAGCAGTACTTC.

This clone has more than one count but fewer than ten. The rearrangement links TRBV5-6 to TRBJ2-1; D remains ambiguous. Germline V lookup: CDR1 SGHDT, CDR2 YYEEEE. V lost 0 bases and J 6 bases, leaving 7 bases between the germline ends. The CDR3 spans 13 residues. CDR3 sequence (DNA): TGTGCCAGCAGCTTGGCCCCAGTCAATGAGCAGTTCTTC. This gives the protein CASSLAPVNEQFF. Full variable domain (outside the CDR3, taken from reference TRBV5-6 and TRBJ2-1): DAGVTQSPTHLIKTRGQQVTLRCSPKSGHDTVSWYQQALGQGPQFIFQYYEEEERQRGNFPDRFSGHQFPNYSSELNVNALLLGDSALYLCASSLAPVNEQFFGPGTRLTVL.

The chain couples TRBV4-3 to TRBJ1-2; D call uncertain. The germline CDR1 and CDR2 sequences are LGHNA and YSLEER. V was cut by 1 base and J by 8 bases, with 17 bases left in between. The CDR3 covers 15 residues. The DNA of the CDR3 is TGCGCCAGCAGCCAAGGGAGGACCGCACTGGGAGGCTACACCTTC. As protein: CASSQGRTALGGYTF.

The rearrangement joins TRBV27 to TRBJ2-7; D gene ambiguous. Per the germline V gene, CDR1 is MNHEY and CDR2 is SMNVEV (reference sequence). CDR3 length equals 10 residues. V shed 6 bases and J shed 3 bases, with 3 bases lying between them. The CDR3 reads CASRRYEQYF. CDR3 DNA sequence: TGTGCCAGCAGGCGCTACGAGCAGTACTTC.

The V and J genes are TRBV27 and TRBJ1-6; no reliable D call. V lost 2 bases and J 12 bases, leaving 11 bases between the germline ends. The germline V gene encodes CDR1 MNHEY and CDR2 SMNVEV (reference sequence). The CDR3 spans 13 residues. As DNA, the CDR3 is TGTGCCAGCAGTTTAGGAGGGCTGGAACCCCTCCACTTT. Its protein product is CASSLGGLEPLHF.

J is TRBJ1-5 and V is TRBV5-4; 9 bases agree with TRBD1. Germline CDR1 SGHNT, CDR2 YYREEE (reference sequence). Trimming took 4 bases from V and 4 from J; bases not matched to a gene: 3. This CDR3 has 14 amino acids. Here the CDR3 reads CASSRTGANQPQHF. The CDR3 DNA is TGTGCCAGCAGCCGGACAGGGGCAAATCAGCCCCAGCATTTT.

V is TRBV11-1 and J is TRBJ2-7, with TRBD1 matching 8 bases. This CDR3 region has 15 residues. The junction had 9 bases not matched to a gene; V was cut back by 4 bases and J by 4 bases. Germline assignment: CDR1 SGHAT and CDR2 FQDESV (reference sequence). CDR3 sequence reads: CASSSLQGGKYEQYF. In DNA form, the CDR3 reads TGTGCCAGCAGCTCCCTACAGGGGGGTAAGTACGAGCAGTACTTC.

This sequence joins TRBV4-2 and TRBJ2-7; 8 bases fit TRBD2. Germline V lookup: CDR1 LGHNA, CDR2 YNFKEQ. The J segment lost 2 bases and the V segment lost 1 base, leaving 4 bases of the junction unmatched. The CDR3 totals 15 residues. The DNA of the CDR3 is TGTGCCAGCAGCCAAGTGACTAGCGAGCCCTACGAGCAGTACTTC. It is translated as CASSQVTSEPYEQYF.

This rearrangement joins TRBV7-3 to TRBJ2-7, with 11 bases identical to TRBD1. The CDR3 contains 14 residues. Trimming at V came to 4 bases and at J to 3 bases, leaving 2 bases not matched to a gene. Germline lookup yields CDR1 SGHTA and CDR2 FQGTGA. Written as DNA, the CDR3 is TGTGCCAGCAGCTGGGGACAGGGGGACTACGAGCAGTACTTC. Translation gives CASSWGQGDYEQYF.

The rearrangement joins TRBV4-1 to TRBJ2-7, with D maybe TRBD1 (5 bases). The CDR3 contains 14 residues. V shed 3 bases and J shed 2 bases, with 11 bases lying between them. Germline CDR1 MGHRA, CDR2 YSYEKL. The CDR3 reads CASSQYQGPYEQYF. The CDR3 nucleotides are TGCGCCAGCAGCCAGTACCAGGGCCCCTACGAGCAGTACTTC.

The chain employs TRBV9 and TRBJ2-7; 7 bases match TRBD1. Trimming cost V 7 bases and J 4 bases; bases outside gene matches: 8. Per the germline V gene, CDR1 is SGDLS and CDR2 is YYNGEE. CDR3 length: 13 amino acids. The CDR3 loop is CASSPGQIYEQYF. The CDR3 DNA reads TGTGCCAGCTCCCCGGGACAGATTTACGAGCAGTACTTC.

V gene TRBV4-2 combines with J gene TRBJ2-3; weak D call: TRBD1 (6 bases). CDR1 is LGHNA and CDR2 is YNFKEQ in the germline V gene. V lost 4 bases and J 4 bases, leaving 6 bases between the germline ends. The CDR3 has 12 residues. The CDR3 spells CASSPGADTQYF. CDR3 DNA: TGTGCCAGCAGCCCAGGGGCAGATACGCAGTATTTT.

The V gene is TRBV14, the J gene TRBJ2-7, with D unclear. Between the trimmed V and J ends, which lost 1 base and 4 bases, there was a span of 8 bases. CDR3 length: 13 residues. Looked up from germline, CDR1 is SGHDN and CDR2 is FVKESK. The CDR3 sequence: CASSQALKYEQYF. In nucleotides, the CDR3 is TGTGCCAGCAGCCAAGCCCTAAAATACGAGCAGTACTTC.

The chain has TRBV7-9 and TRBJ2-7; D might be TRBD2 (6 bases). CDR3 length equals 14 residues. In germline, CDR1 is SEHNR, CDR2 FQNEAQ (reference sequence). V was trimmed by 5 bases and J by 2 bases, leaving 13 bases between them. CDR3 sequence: CASSPPGSTYEQYF. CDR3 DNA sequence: TGTGCCAGCAGCCCTCCCGGGAGCACCTACGAGCAGTACTTC.

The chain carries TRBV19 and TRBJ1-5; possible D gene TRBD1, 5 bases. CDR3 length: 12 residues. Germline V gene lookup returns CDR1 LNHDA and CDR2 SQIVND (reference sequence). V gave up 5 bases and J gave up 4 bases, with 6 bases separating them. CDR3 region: CASSSGNQPQHF. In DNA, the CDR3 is TGTGCCAGTAGTTCAGGGAATCAGCCCCAGCATTTT.

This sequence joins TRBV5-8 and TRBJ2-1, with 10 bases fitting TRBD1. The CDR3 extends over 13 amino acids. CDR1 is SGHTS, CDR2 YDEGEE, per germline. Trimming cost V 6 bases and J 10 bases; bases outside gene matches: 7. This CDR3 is CASTRQGAWEQFF. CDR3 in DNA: TGTGCCAGCACCCGACAGGGGGCATGGGAGCAGTTCTTC.

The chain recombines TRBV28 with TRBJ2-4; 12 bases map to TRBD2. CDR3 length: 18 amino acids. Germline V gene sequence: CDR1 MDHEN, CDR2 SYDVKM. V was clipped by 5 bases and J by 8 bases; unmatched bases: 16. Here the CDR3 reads CASSITGPSGRASDIQYF. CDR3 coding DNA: TGTGCCAGCAGTATAACTGGCCCTAGCGGGAGGGCCTCGGACATTCAGTACTTC.

CDR3 loop: CASSPISGRNNEQFF. For the CDR3, the DNA is TGTGCCAGCAGTCCGATTAGCGGGAGGAACAATGAGCAGTTCTTC. This chain connects TRBV7-2 to TRBJ2-1; 10 nucleotides line up with TRBD2. The CDR3 has 15 amino acids. The germline CDR1 and CDR2 sequences are SGHTA and FQGNSA. Unmatched junction bases numbered 7, after V lost 6 bases and J lost 5 bases.

CDR3 DNA sequence: TGTGCCAGCAGTTTGACAGGGGGCGCAAACACCATATATTTT. Protein sequence: CASSLTGGANTIYF. The chain joins TRBV6-5 to TRBJ1-3, with TRBD1 matching over 10 bases. V was clipped by 4 bases and J by 6 bases; unmatched bases: 3. Germline CDR1 and CDR2: MNHEY and SVGAGI. This CDR3 is built from 14 residues.

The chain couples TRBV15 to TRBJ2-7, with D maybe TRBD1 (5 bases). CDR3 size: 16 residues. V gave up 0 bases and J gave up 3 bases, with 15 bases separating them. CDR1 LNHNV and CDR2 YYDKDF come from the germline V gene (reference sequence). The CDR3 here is CATSRDPVGRNYEQYF. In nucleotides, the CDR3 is TGTGCCACCAGCAGAGATCCGGTGGGGCGTAACTACGAGCAGTACTTC.

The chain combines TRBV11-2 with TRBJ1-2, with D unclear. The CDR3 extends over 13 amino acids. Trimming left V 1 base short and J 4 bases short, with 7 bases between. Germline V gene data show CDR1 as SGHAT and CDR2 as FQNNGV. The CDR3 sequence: CASSLATAYGYTF. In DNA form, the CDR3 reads TGTGCCAGCAGCTTAGCTACAGCCTATGGCTACACCTTC.

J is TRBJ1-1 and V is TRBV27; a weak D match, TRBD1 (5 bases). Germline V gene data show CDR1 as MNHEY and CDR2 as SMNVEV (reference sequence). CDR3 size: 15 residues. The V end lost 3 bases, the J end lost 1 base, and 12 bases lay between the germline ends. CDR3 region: CASSFLLGANTEAFF. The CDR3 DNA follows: TGTGCCAGCAGTTTTCTCCTAGGGGCGAACACTGAAGCTTTCTTT.

CDR3 coding DNA: TGTGCCAGCACCCCAGGGGCCACAACCCAAGGAACTAATGAAAAACTGTTTTTT. Residues: CASTPGATTQGTNEKLFF. The chain has TRBV27 and TRBJ1-4; D may be TRBD1 (6 bases). Trimming took off 7 bases at V and 1 base at J, with 22 bases between the two ends. The CDR3 has 18 residues. Germline V gene data show CDR1 as MNHEY and CDR2 as SMNVEV (reference sequence).